This T cell receptor beta chain was captured in a study of shared clonotypes between healthy human individuals. Germline V gene lookup returns CDR1 MNHEY and CDR2 SVGAGI. The junction had 7 bases not matched to a gene; V was cut back by 6 bases and J by 4 bases. CDR3 size: 15 residues. Profiling relied on immunoSEQ multiplex PCR, and the TCRdb table lists in-frame clones only, not all of them. The table lists 1,500,000 or so clones, approximately 98.5% of them singletons. J is TRBJ2-7 and V is TRBV6-5; 12 bases map to TRBD2. The specimen sequenced was naive CD4+ T cells sorted from blood. The subset: CD45RA+ positively selected. This TCR was sampled from a man aged 25-40 years in good health. CDR3 bases: TGTGCCAGCAGGACTAGCGGGAGCACTTGGTACGAGCAGTACTTC. Protein: CASRTSGSTWYEQYF.